The sequence of this T cell receptor beta chain was determined in a study of blood T cell repertoires in COVID-19. Study as a whole: COVID-19 samples collected from the United States, Italy and Spain covered acute and convalescent phases.

This clone was seen only once. Original data processing: Reference gene primer amplification in the assay estimated nucleated cell counts. TCRdb keeps only in-frame clones here, not all; method: immunoSEQ multiplex PCR. That table furnishes V, J and clone size, whereas the DNA furnished D and trimming. The sample comprises about 140,000 clones, around 84% of which are singletons, and roughly 8% rests with the top ten. Germline CDR1 and CDR2: MNHEY and SVGAGI. The CDR3 length is 12 residues. With V trimmed by 8 bases and J by 6 bases, 4 bases remained unmatched. This rearrangement joins TRBV6-5 to TRBJ1-2; TRBD1 agrees at 9 bases. Input material: peripheral blood. This TCR came from a woman aged 60-75 years with acute or convalescent COVID-19. CDR3 protein: CASGDRVDGYTF. The CDR3 DNA follows: TGTGCCAGCGGGGACAGGGTGGATGGCTACACCTTC.